This T cell receptor beta chain came from a study of radiotherapy plus CTLA-4 blockade in lung cancer. On the study more broadly: Objective responses were recorded in about 18% of patients, with disease control recorded in approximately 32%. General study findings and limits: An expansion of tumor-derived TCR clones occurred in blood after radiotherapy plus ipilimumab. Dynamics of early blood T cell clones, together with interferon-beta, were reportedly the best predictors of response.

With 2 bases removed from V and 8 bases from J, the gap between germline ends came to 6 bases. Germline-derived CDR1 and CDR2 are SGHNT and YENEEA. The CDR3 runs to 11 residues. The repertoire was sequenced with immunoSEQ multiplex PCR; TCRdb's copy has only in-frame clones and lacks some. The sample lists fewer than 70,000 clones, 79% seen once, with 8.5% to 10% in the top ten. Worth noting for this clone: Its antigen remains unknown.

Those with chemo-refractory metastatic non-small-cell lung cancer were treated with focal radiation combined with CTLA-4 blockade using ipilimumab. The sequence was obtained from a human donor with non-small cell lung cancer who had a complete response to radiotherapy plus ipilimumab. This chain connects TRBV11-3 to TRBJ1-1; the D gene is possibly TRBD1 (5 bases). This specimen was peripheral blood, taken from a patient treated with radiotherapy plus ipilimumab. The CDR3 DNA sequence: TGTGCCAGCAGCTTACAGGGAGAAGCTTTCTTT. This gives the protein CASSLQGEAFF. Full variable domain (rest looked up from reference TRBV11-3 and TRBJ1-1): EAGVVQSPRYKIIEKKQPVAFWCNPISGHNTLYWYLQNLGQGPELLIRYENEEAVDDSQLPKDRFSAERLKGVDSTLKIQPAELGDSAVYLCASSLQGEAFFGQGTRLTVV.